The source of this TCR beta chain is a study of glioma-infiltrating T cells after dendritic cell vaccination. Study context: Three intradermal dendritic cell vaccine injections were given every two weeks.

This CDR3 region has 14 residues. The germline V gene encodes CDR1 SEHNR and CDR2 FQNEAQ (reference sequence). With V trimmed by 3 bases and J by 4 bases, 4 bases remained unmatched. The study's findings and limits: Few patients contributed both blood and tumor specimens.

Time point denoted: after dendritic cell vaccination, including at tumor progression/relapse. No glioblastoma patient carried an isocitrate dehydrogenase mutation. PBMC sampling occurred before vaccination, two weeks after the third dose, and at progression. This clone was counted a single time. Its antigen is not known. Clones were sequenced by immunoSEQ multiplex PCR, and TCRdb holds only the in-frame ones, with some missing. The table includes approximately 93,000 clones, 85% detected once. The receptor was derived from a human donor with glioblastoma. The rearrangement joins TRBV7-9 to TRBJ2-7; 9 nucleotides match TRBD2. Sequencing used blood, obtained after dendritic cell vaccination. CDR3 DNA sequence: TGTGCCAGCAGCTTGATTAGCGGGGGTTACGAGCAGTACTTC. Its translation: CASSLISGGYEQYF.